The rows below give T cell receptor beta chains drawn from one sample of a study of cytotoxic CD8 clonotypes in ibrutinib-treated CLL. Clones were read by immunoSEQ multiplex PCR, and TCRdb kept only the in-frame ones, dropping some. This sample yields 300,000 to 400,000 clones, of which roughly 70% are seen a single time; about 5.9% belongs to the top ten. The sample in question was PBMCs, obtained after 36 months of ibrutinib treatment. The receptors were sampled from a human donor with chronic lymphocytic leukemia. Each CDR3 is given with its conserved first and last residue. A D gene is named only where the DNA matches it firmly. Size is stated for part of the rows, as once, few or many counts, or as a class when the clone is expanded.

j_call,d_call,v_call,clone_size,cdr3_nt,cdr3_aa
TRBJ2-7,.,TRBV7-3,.,TGTGCCAGCAGCTTAATACAGGGTGATGAGCAGTACTTC,CASSLIQGDEQYF
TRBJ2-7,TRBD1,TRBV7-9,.,TGTGCCAGCAGGCGACAGGGGGTAGACGAGCAGTACTTC,CASRRQGVDEQYF
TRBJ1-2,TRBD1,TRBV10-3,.,TGTGCCACGGGACAGGGACAGGGGGCGATCGGCTACACCTTC,CATGQGQGAIGYTF
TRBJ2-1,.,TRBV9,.,TGTGCCAGCAGCGCCGGAAGTAGCGATGAGCAGTTCTTC,CASSAGSSDEQFF
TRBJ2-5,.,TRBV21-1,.,TGTGCCAGCAGCAATAAACAAAATCAAGAGACCCAGTACTTC,CASSNKQNQETQYF
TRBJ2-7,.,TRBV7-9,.,TGTGCCAGCAGCTTATGGACCAGCGGTGCCTACGAGCAGTACTTC,CASSLWTSGAYEQYF
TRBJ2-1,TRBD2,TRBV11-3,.,TGTGCCAGCAGCCTCGGGGAGGGTGAGCAGTTCTTC,CASSLGEGEQFF
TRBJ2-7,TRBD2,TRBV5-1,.,TGCGCCAGCAGCTGGGAGCGGGGCCGCGAGCAGTACTTC,CASSWERGREQYF
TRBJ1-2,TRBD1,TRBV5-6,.,TGTGCCAGCAGACCGAGGACAGGGGATTTCGGCTACACCTTC,CASRPRTGDFGYTF
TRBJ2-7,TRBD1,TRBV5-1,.,TGCGCCAGCAGCTCCAAGACCGGGACAGGGTACTACGAGCAGTACTTC,CASSSKTGTGYYEQYF
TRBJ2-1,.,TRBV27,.,TGTGCCAGCAGGAGGGGTGGAACTTACAATGAGCAGTTCTTC,CASRRGGTYNEQFF
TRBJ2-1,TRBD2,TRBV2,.,TGTGCCAGCAGACAACTAGCGGGAGTCAACAATGAGCAGTTCTTC,CASRQLAGVNNEQFF
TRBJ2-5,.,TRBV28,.,TGTGCCAGCAGTTTAGTGCAGAACCAAGAGACCCAGTACTTC,CASSLVQNQETQYF
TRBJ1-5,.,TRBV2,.,TGTGCCAGCAGACCCATCGACACGATTAGCAATCAGCCCCAGCATTTT,CASRPIDTISNQPQHF
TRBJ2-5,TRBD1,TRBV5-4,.,TGTGCCAGCAAGGGCAGAGCACCGGGACAGGCGCAAGAGACCCAGTACTTC,CASKGRAPGQAQETQYF
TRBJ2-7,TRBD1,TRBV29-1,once,TGCAGCGTTGGCCACACAGGGGGCTTCTTCTACGAGCAGTACTTC,CSVGHTGGFFYEQYF
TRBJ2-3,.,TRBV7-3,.,TGTGCCAGCAGCCCGATAGGGGCAGATACGCAGTATTTT,CASSPIGADTQYF
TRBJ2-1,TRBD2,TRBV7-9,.,TGTGCCAGCAGCCCCCCGGGACTAGCGGGAGGGCCAAAGGGCACGTTCTTC,CASSPPGLAGGPKGTFF
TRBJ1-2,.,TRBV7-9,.,TGTGCCAGCAGCCTTTCTGGGGATGGGGGCTATGGCTACACCTTC,CASSLSGDGGYGYTF
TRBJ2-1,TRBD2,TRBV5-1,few,TGCGCCAGCAGCTTTAGCGGGGGACACAATGAGCAGTTCTTC,CASSFSGGHNEQFF
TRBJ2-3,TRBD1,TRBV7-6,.,TGTGCCAGCGGGAACAGGGGACGTACAGATACGCAGTATTTT,CASGNRGRTDTQYF
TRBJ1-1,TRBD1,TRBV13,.,TGTGCCAGCAGCTCTAGGGGGCGCGGGAACACTGAAGCTTTCTTT,CASSSRGRGNTEAFF
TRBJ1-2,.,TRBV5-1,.,TGCGCCAGCAGCCGCCAGGACAATGGCTACACCTTC,CASSRQDNGYTF
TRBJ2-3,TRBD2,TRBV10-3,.,TGTGCCATCAGTGACAACCTAGCGGGGGGATCGGATACGCAGTATTTT,CAISDNLAGGSDTQYF
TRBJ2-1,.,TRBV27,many,TGTGCCAGCGGGGGGATGAGGGGGCGCCGGTGGAATGAGCAGTTCTTC,CASGGMRGRRWNEQFF
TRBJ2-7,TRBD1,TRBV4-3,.,TGCGCCAGCAGCCAAGCTGTCCGGACAGGGGGCCACGAGCAGTACTTC,CASSQAVRTGGHEQYF
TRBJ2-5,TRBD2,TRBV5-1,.,TGCGCCAGCAGCTTAGCGGGGGGGCCAAAGACCCAGTACTTC,CASSLAGGPKTQYF
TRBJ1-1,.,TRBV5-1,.,TGCGCCAGCAGCTTGGAGGGAGGATGGAACACTGAAGCTTTCTTT,CASSLEGGWNTEAFF
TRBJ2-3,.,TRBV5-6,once,TGTGCCAGCAGCTATGGGACAGATACGCAGTATTTT,CASSYGTDTQYF
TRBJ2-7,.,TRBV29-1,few,TGCAGCGTTCAGGGGACCTACGAGCAGTACTTC,CSVQGTYEQYF
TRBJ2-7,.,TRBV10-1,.,TGCGCCAGCATTTGTCGTCCGCCGGGACGGATCTACGAGCAGTACTTC,CASICRPPGRIYEQYF
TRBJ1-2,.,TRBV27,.,TGTGCCAGCAGTTTCAGGGGAGGCTATGGCTACACCTTC,CASSFRGGYGYTF
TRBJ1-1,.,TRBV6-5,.,TGTGCCAGCAGTTACTCGTTGGGTATGGGGGGCACTGAAGCTTTCTTT,CASSYSLGMGGTEAFF
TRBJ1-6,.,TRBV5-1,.,TGCGCCAGCAGCTTATCGGGGTACTCACCCCTCCACTTT,CASSLSGYSPLHF
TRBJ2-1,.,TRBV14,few,TGTGCCAGCAGCCAAGCGGGGGGCGCCTACAATGAGCAGTTCTTC,CASSQAGGAYNEQFF
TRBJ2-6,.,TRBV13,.,TGTGCCAGCAGCTTATTCCGGGCTGTTGGGGCCAACGTCCTGACTTTC,CASSLFRAVGANVLTF
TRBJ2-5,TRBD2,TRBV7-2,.,TGTGCCAGCAGCCCCGGGACTAGCGGGCTACTCTCCTACCAAGAGACCCAGTACTTC,CASSPGTSGLLSYQETQYF
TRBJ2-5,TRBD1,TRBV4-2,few,TGTGCCAGCAGCCAAGTGAGGTGGGACAGGGGCTACCAAGAGACCCAGTACTTC,CASSQVRWDRGYQETQYF
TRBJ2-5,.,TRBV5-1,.,TGCGCCAGCAGAAGTCGGGTAGGGACCGAAGAGACCCAGTACTTC,CASRSRVGTEETQYF
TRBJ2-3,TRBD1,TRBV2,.,TGTGCCAGCAACGACAGGGGTGCAGATACGCAGTATTTT,CASNDRGADTQYF
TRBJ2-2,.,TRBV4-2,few,TGTGCCAGCAGCCCCAGGGTAGCCCCCCCAGCCGGGGAGCTGTTTTTT,CASSPRVAPPAGELFF
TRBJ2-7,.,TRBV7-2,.,TGTGCCAGCAGCTTAGGGACCCAAAATTACGAGCAGTACTTC,CASSLGTQNYEQYF
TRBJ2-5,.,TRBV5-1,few,TGCGCCAGCAGCTCCTGGACAGTACAAGAGACCCAGTACTTC,CASSSWTVQETQYF
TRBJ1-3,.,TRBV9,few,TGTGCCAGCAGCGTAGGGGCAGGGGGAAACACCATATATTTT,CASSVGAGGNTIYF
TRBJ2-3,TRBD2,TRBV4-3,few,TGCGCCAGCAGCCAAGGCACTAGCGGGAGAGCAGATACGCAGTATTTT,CASSQGTSGRADTQYF
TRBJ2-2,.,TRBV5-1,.,TGCGCCAGCAGCCCAGGGGTTGGCGGGGAGCTGTTTTTT,CASSPGVGGELFF
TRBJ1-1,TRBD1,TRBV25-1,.,TGTGCCAGCAGTGAATCAAATACAGGGGGCCTAATTAACACTGAAGCTTTCTTT,CASSESNTGGLINTEAFF
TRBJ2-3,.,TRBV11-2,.,TGTGCCAGCAGCTTAGAGCGGGGCTACACAGATACGCAGTATTTT,CASSLERGYTDTQYF
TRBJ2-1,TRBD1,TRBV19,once,TGTGCCAGTAGTACGGGACAGGGGGCTGGTTACAATGAGCAGTTCTTC,CASSTGQGAGYNEQFF
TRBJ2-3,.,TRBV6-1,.,TGTGCCAGCAGACAGGAAATCGGGGCAGATACGCAGTATTTT,CASRQEIGADTQYF
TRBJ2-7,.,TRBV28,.,TGTGCCAGCAGCCCGAGGTACTTC,CASSPRYF
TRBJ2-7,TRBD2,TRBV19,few,TGTGCCAGTAGTTCCAGCGGGAGGGAGCAGTACTTC,CASSSSGREQYF
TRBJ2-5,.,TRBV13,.,TGTGCCAGCACACCTCTGCGAGCTTTACAAGAGACCCAGTACTTC,CASTPLRALQETQYF
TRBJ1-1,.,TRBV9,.,TGTGCCAGCAATGCCTGGGGGACTGAAGCTTTCTTT,CASNAWGTEAFF
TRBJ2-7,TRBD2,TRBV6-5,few,TGTGCCAGCAGGAGACTAGCGGGAGCCAATTTTGGGCAGTACTTC,CASRRLAGANFGQYF
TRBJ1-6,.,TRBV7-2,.,TGTGCCAGCAGCTTAGATGGGACAACTGATTCACCCCTCCACTTT,CASSLDGTTDSPLHF